The present entry profiles one TCR beta chain with its context. The data were obtained in a study of graft-versus-host responses after intestinal transplantation. TCRdb's table, derived via immunoSEQ multiplex PCR, lists solely in-frame clones and lacks some. The table includes 35,000 to 40,000 clones, roughly nine tenths detected once. From germline, CDR1 is SEHNR and CDR2 FQNEAQ (reference sequence). This CDR3 contains 13 residues. Between the trimmed V and J ends, which lost 5 bases and 2 bases, there was a span of 9 bases. Graft specimens yielded both intraepithelial and lamina propria lymphocytes.

The sequence was collected from a human patient who received an intestinal transplant, so some T cells may come from the graft donor. V gene TRBV7-9 combines with J gene TRBJ2-5; possibly TRBD1 for D (6 bases). Sequencing used ileum tissue, obtained 200 to 210 days after intestinal transplant. The DNA for the CDR3 is TGTGCCAGCAGCCGGGACAATCAAGAGACCCAGTACTTC. Translating it yields CASSRDNQETQYF.